This record concerns one T cell receptor beta chain sequence. Germline V CDR1 and CDR2: LNHNV, YYDKDF (reference sequence). CDR3 length: 15 amino acids. The entry originates in a study of monozygotic twins with inflammatory bowel disease. No DNA is given; TCRdb re-called the 5' RACE reads and lists each CDR3 protein once. The sample table sets out approximately 160,000 distinct CDR3 sequences. V usage is TRBV15 and J usage is TRBJ2-1; TCRdb proposes TRBD2, but this gene call is untestable without DNA. Sequences were obtained from blood. The source of this sequence is a human donor with ulcerative colitis or Crohn's disease, or a healthy co-twin of an affected twin (not recorded which). CDR3 amino acids: CATSRAREGYNEQFF.